This record concerns one T cell receptor (beta chain) sequence. This clone was seen a single time. What antigen it recognizes has not been identified. No qualities accompany the bases; no much larger clone lies one base away. The germline V gene provides CDR1 SGHRS and CDR2 YFSETQ. There are 17 amino acids in the CDR3, from cysteine to phenylalanine inclusive. The retained sequence is limited to the CDR3, 51 bases, with the frame set at the first base. Ends trimmed: V by 1 base, J by 3 bases; bases unmatched to a gene: 5. The entry originates in a study of OX40 agonist ivuxolimab in advanced cancers. Notes on the research overall: Ivuxolimab was an agonistic, fully human IgG2 monoclonal antibody directed against OX40 (CD134), a costimulatory receptor. Prior anti-PD-1, anti-PD-L1 or anti-CTLA-4 therapy was permitted, and approximately 41% of dose-escalation patients had received checkpoint inhibitors. Of the 52 patients in dose escalation, 19 had hepatocellular carcinoma, some 15 had melanoma, 9 had renal cell carcinoma and 9 had head and neck cancer. Partial responses occurred in three dose-escalation patients, of whom one had hepatocellular carcinoma and two had cutaneous melanoma. Intravenous ivuxolimab was administered to patients every 2 weeks at six dose levels: 0.01, 0.1, 0.3, 1.5, 3 and 10 mg/kg. In the dose-escalation cohort, around four fifths of patients were male, and the mean age was roughly 56 years with a range of about 23 to 79. The paper reports the monotherapy dose-escalation portion (N of about 50 patients) of the phase I ivuxolimab trial. The purpose of peripheral TCRbeta sequencing was to test whether ivuxolimab changed TCR sequence diversity and led to clonal T-cell expansion.

Patients with a history of autoimmune disease or receiving systemic immunosuppression were excluded from the trial. Peripheral blood for TCR sequencing was collected from all dose cohorts at baseline, on cycle 4 day 1, and on cycle 7 day 1. Samples came from an open-label, multicenter, first-in-human phase I dose-escalation trial of ivuxolimab. Adults with locally advanced or metastatic melanoma, renal cell carcinoma, hepatocellular carcinoma or head and neck squamous cell carcinoma were enrolled in the trial. Before TCR sequencing, CD4+ T cells and CD8+ T cells from peripheral blood were sorted into separate populations. For sequencing of the TCRbeta CDR3 region, genomic DNA was extracted from the sorted cells. The immunoSEQ Assay was used for sequencing of TCRbeta CDR3 regions. The table was pulled from immuneACCESS by TCRdb, which kept in-frame rearrangements only. Such tables lose some clones; where checked, under half of the loss comes from unresolved V genes, and the rest has no known cause. In all, the sample holds tens of thousands of clones, and roughly 84% of those were seen once. The top ten constitute about 1.1% of the sample.

Overall study outcomes, separate from this receptor: At doses from 0.1 to 3.0 mg/kg, clonal expansion was seen in both CD4+ and CD8+ blood T cells between baseline and week 6. The antigen specificity of the clonally expanded peripheral T cells was not determined. Low levels of normalized T-cell clonal expansion were also seen in some patients who did not respond. After ivuxolimab, expanded clones were on average more numerous among CD8+ T cells than among CD4+ T cells. In the 0.1-3.0 mg/kg groups, partial responders had among the lowest normalized peripheral clonal expansion, particularly in CD8+ T cells.

The starting material was CD4+ or CD8+ T cells sorted from blood, obtained in a trial of the OX40 agonist ivuxolimab. The sequence was collected from an adult with an advanced solid tumor such as melanoma, head and neck, liver or kidney cancer. The receptor chain draws on TRBV5-1 and TRBJ1-6; 9 of the junction bases match TRBD1. The CDR3 region has the sequence CASSLMPTGGYNSPLHF. The nucleotide sequence is TGCGCCAGCAGCTTGATGCCGACAGGGGGCTATAATTCACCCCTCCACTTT.